A single sample gave rise to the 25 T cell receptor beta chains below, sequenced in a study of shared clonotypes between healthy human individuals. Profiled with immunoSEQ multiplex PCR; TCRdb holds only in-frame clones, not every one. The sample holds approximately 1.5 million clones; roughly 98.5% are singletons and the top ten take 0.36%. Source material: naive CD4+ T cells sorted from blood. Described subset: CD45RA+ positively selected. These receptors were taken from a man younger than 40 in good health.

J is TRBJ2-3 and V is TRBV7-2, with D perhaps given as TRBD1 or TRBD2 (5 bases each). The length of the CDR3 is 14 residues. V lost 4 bases, J lost 4 bases, and 12 bases lay in between. Per germline, CDR1 SGHTA and CDR2 FQGNSA. The CDR3 bases are TGTGCCAGCAGCTACCGGGACCCCGCAGATACGCAGTATTTT. Protein: CASSYRDPADTQYF.

The V and J genes are TRBV6-1 and TRBJ2-7, with TRBD2 matching over 7 bases. The CDR3 has 15 amino acids. The V gene end was trimmed by 2 bases and the J gene end by 2 bases; junction bases not matched to a gene: 6. Germline assignment: CDR1 MNHNS and CDR2 SASEGT. The CDR3 nucleotides are TGTGCCAGCAGTGAACTAGCGGAACCGACCTACGAGCAGTACTTC. Amino acid sequence: CASSELAEPTYEQYF.

The chain combines TRBV30 with TRBJ1-2, with D perhaps matching TRBD1 (6 bases). Germline V lookup: CDR1 GTSNPN, CDR2 SVGIG (reference sequence). This CDR3 spans 12 amino acids. Deletions cut 0 bases from V and 8 bases from J, with 10 bases between. The CDR3 region has the DNA TGTGCCTGGAGTGTAACGGGGGCCGGCTACACCTTC. This translates into CAWSVTGAGYTF.

This chain joins TRBV25-1 and TRBJ1-1, with D tentatively TRBD1 (6 bases). The germline V gene encodes CDR1 MGHDK and CDR2 SYGVNS. This CDR3 is built from 14 residues. Trimming took 1 base from V and 6 from J, leaving 12 bases between them. DNA for the CDR3: TGTGCCAGCAGTGAATCGGGGGGCTTCGCTGAAGCTTTCTTT. This codes for CASSESGGFAEAFF.

This clone was seen once. This chain joins TRBV2 and TRBJ1-5; 7 nucleotides line up with TRBD1. This CDR3 has 14 amino acids. After removal of 7 bases from V and 4 bases from J, the junction contained 7 bases not matched to a gene. Germline lookup yields CDR1 SNHLY and CDR2 FYNNEI. The CDR3 is CASTGDSLNQPQHF. DNA for the CDR3: TGTGCCAGCACCGGGGACAGCCTAAATCAGCCCCAGCATTTT.

This chain uses TRBV28 with TRBJ2-5, with 8 bases that match TRBD2. This CDR3 spans 15 amino acids. Germline V gives CDR1 MDHEN, CDR2 SYDVKM. Trimming took 5 bases from V and 3 from J; bases not matched to a gene: 8. The CDR3 is CASSPLAAIKETQYF. As DNA, the CDR3 is TGTGCCAGCAGTCCACTAGCGGCGATAAAAGAGACCCAGTACTTC.

The CDR3 region has the DNA TGCGCCAGCAGCTTGGATACCGGGACTAGCTACGAGCAGTACTTC. It is translated as CASSLDTGTSYEQYF. The genes are TRBV5-1 and TRBJ2-7, with TRBD2 identical over 8 bases. Germline CDR1 and CDR2: SGHRS and YFSETQ. V lost 0 bases to trimming and J lost 3 bases; unmatched junction nucleotides: 5. This CDR3 spans 15 amino acids.

The V and J genes are TRBV5-4 and TRBJ1-2; D possibly corresponds to TRBD1 (5 bases). Germline V gene data show CDR1 as SGHNT and CDR2 as YYREEE (reference sequence). V lost 0 bases, J lost 4 bases, and 13 bases lay in between. The CDR3 is 15 residues long. The CDR3 DNA reads as TGTGCCAGCAGCTTGGATCGGGGTGGGGGCTATGGCTACACCTTC. It codes for CASSLDRGGGYGYTF.

The V gene is TRBV5-1, the J gene TRBJ2-7; D unclear. CDR3 size: 9 residues. V lost 10 bases and J lost 3, with 5 bases in between. Germline V CDR1 and CDR2: SGHRS, YFSETQ. CDR3 amino acids: CAGDYEQYF. The CDR3, as DNA: TGCGCCGGTGACTACGAGCAGTACTTC.

This chain joins TRBV27 and TRBJ1-5; no definite D call. CDR3 length: 16 amino acids. V was cut by 1 base and J by 4 bases, with 14 bases left in between. Germline V gene data show CDR1 as MNHEY and CDR2 as SMNVEV (reference sequence). The CDR3 DNA reads TGTGCCAGCAGTTTATGGGCCATTCCCCCAAATCAGCCCCAGCATTTT. Protein sequence: CASSLWAIPPNQPQHF.

This chain uses TRBV7-9 with TRBJ2-3; possible D gene TRBD2, 6 bases. The CDR3 length is 16 residues. The ends were cut back, 1 base at V and 4 bases at J, with 15 bases in the middle. Looked up from germline, CDR1 is SEHNR and CDR2 is FQNEAQ (reference sequence). The CDR3, as DNA: TGTGCCAGCAGCTTAGTCGGAGCGGGCGTGGCAGATACGCAGTATTTT. Translating gives CASSLVGAGVADTQYF.

With respect to this clone: The sample has other DNA sequences that encode this CDR3 too. The chain carries TRBV18 and TRBJ2-2; the D is unclear. The CDR3 has 12 residues. Trimming cost V 3 bases and J 2 bases, with 1 base left between them. The germline V gene has CDR1 KGHSH and CDR2 LQKENI. The CDR3: CASSPNTGELFF. The CDR3 DNA follows: TGTGCCAGCTCACCCAACACCGGGGAGCTGTTTTTT.

The rearrangement uses TRBV11-3 and TRBJ2-7, with TRBD2 matching 8 bases. Germline CDR1 reads SGHNT; CDR2 reads YENEEA. The V gene end was trimmed by 4 bases and the J gene end by 3 bases; junction bases not matched to a gene: 5. The CDR3 is made up of 14 amino acids. CDR3 sequence: CASSSDTSGYEQYF. In DNA form, the CDR3 reads TGTGCCAGCAGCTCCGATACTAGCGGCTACGAGCAGTACTTC.

The V call is TRBV6-6, the J call TRBJ2-1, with D maybe TRBD2 (7 bases). In germline, CDR1 is MNHNY, CDR2 SVGAGI (reference sequence). V lost 4 bases, J lost 0 bases, and 13 bases lay in between. This CDR3 has 16 residues. CDR3 amino acids: CASSWGGPSSYNEQFF. CDR3 nucleotides: TGTGCCAGCAGTTGGGGGGGGCCCTCCTCCTACAATGAGCAGTTCTTC.

The rearrangement uses TRBV11-2 and TRBJ2-1; possibly TRBD2 for D (5 bases). CDR3 length equals 18 residues. Germline assignment: CDR1 SGHAT and CDR2 FQNNGV. Trimming cost V 0 bases and J 0 bases, with 15 bases left between them. The CDR3 protein is CASSLDQRSSISYNEQFF. Here the CDR3 DNA reads TGTGCCAGCAGCTTAGATCAGCGGTCGTCTATCTCCTACAATGAGCAGTTCTTC.

This sequence joins TRBV5-6 and TRBJ2-1; 9 bases map to TRBD1. The CDR3 covers 15 residues. From germline, CDR1 is SGHDT and CDR2 YYEEEE. Trimming at V came to 0 bases and at J to 7 bases, leaving 5 bases not matched to a gene. The CDR3 DNA sequence: TGTGCCAGCAGCTTGGGGGACAGGGCCGGAAATGAGCAGTTCTTC. This sequence encodes CASSLGDRAGNEQFF.

V is TRBV6-1 and J is TRBJ1-5; D not certain. Germline V gives CDR1 MNHNS, CDR2 SASEGT. CDR3 size: 15 residues. V lost 6 bases to trimming and J lost 6 bases, with 18 bases between them. CDR3 region: CASSPGWGVGQPQHF. The DNA for the CDR3 is TGTGCCAGCAGCCCGGGTTGGGGTGTTGGTCAGCCCCAGCATTTT.

The chain employs TRBV7-9 and TRBJ2-7; the D is unclear. Per the germline V gene, CDR1 is SEHNR and CDR2 is FQNEAQ (reference sequence). This CDR3 has 14 residues. The V gene lost 2 bases and the J gene lost 0 bases, with 8 bases spanning the gap. The DNA for the CDR3 is TGTGCCAGCAGCTTAAACGGTGTCTCCTACGAGCAGTACTTC. As protein: CASSLNGVSYEQYF.

The genes are TRBV6-1 and TRBJ1-3; D remains ambiguous. The V and J ends lost 5 bases and 2 bases respectively, with 10 bases between them. CDR3 length: 14 residues. Looked up from germline, CDR1 is MNHNS and CDR2 is SASEGT. For the CDR3, the DNA is TGTGCCAGCAGTAAAACCGGGACTGGAAACACCATATATTTT. This gives the protein CASSKTGTGNTIYF.

This chain joins TRBV29-1 and TRBJ2-3; D gene uncertain. V lost 6 bases and J lost 6, with 19 bases in between. CDR3 size: 14 residues. Germline V gene data show CDR1 as SQVTM and CDR2 as ANQGSEA. The DNA of the CDR3 is TGCAGCGTGATAACAGTAGTCCTTGGGGATACGCAGTATTTT. Translating it yields CSVITVVLGDTQYF.

V usage is TRBV10-1 and J usage is TRBJ2-7; D uncertain. The CDR3 loop spans 14 amino acids. Per germline, CDR1 WNHNN and CDR2 SYGVQD (reference sequence). V gave up 4 bases and J gave up 0 bases, with 10 bases separating them. The CDR3, as DNA: TGCGCCAGCAGTGTGGCTGCAGCCTCCTACGAGCAGTACTTC. Translating it yields CASSVAAASYEQYF.

CDR3 in DNA: TGCGCCAGCAGCCAAGGATCCTCCTACGAGCAGTACTTC. It is translated as CASSQGSSYEQYF. This chain connects TRBV4-1 to TRBJ2-7, with unresolved D. Germline lookup yields CDR1 MGHRA and CDR2 YSYEKL. This CDR3 region has 13 residues. V lost 1 base and J 0 bases, leaving 4 bases between the germline ends.

The chain carries TRBV11-2 and TRBJ2-5, with D possibly being TRBD1 (6 bases). CDR1 and CDR2 from the germline V gene are SGHAT and FQNNGV. The CDR3 totals 13 residues. V gave up 5 bases and J gave up 5 bases, with 12 bases separating them. CDR3 loop: CASSRRGWETQYF. The CDR3 coding sequence is TGTGCCAGCAGCCGCAGGGGCTGGGAGACCCAGTACTTC.

As for this clone: Different DNA sequences within this sample yield the same CDR3. J is TRBJ1-1 and V is TRBV5-1; D not resolved. Germline V gene data show CDR1 as SGHRS and CDR2 as YFSETQ. With 1 base removed from V and 5 bases from J, the gap between germline ends came to 12 bases. CDR3 length: 14 amino acids. DNA of the CDR3: TGCGCCAGCAGCTTGTCCGGGGTGGGAACTGAAGCTTTCTTT. It is translated as CASSLSGVGTEAFF.

J is TRBJ2-5 and V is TRBV6-5; 7 nucleotides align to TRBD2. The CDR3 is 13 amino acids. J lost 5 bases, V lost 2 bases, and 2 bases had no gene match. Germline V gene lookup returns CDR1 MNHEY and CDR2 SVGAGI. The CDR3 sequence is CASSYTGRETQYF. The CDR3 bases are TGTGCCAGCAGTTACACCGGGAGGGAGACCCAGTACTTC.